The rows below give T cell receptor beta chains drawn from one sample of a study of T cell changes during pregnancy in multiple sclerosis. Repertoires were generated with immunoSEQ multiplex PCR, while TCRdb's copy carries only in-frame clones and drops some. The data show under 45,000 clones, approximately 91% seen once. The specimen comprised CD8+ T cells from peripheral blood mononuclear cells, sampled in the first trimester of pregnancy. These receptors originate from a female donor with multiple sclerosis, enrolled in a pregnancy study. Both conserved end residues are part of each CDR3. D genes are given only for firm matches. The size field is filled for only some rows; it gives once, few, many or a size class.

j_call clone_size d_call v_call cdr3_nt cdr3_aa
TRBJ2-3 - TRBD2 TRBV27 TGTGCCAGCAGTTTATTCGGGACAGCCTACTCTAGCGGGGCCACAGATACGCAGTATTTT CASSLFGTAYSSGATDTQYF
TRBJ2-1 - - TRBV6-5 TGTGCCAGCAGTTACTCGACGCGGAATGAGCAGTTCTTC CASSYSTRNEQFF
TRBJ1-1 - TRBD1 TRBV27 TGTGCCAGCAGCGGGACAGAGAACACTGAAGCTTTCTTT CASSGTENTEAFF
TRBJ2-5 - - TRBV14 TGTGCCAGCAGCCAAGATCTCTCTAGTCAGGGGACCCAGTACTTC CASSQDLSSQGTQYF
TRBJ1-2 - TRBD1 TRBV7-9 TGTGCCAGCAGCTTAGTCGGGACAGGGTCCTATGGCTACACCTTC CASSLVGTGSYGYTF
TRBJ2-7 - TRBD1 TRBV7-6 TGTGCCAGCAGCGCCCTCGGGACAGGGACCGAGCAGTACTTC CASSALGTGTEQYF
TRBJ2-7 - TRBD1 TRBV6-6 TGTGCCAGCAGCCCAACAGGGGCCTACGAGCAGTACTTC CASSPTGAYEQYF
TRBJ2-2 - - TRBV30 TGTGCCTGGAAGGGGGGGCCGGACACCGGGGAGCTGTTTTTT CAWKGGPDTGELFF
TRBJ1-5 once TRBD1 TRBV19 TGTGCCAGTAGCGGTTTCGAGCAAGGACAGGGGCTTTATAGCAATCAGCCCCAGCATTTT CASSGFEQGQGLYSNQPQHF
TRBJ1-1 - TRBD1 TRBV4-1 TGCGCCAGCAGCCCCTCGGACAGGGGGCATACTGAAGCTTTCTTT CASSPSDRGHTEAFF
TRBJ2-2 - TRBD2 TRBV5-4 TGTGCCAGCAGCGTGGGACTAGCGGGGAGCACCGGGGAGCTGTTTTTT CASSVGLAGSTGELFF
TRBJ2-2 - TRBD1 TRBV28 TGTGCCAGCAGTTTCCCCGACAGGGGGCTTTTCACCGGGGAGCTGTTTTTT CASSFPDRGLFTGELFF
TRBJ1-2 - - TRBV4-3 TGCGCCAGCAGCCAAGACGGGGAGGATACTGGCTACACCTTC CASSQDGEDTGYTF
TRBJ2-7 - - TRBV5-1 TGCGCCAGCAGCTTCGGGGGCTCCTACGAGCAGTACTTC CASSFGGSYEQYF
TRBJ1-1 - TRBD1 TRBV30 TGTGCCCTTCCGGGACAGGGGGCGAGAAGGGAAGCTTTCTTT CALPGQGARREAFF
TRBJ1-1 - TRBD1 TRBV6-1 TGTGCCGGCGGGACAGGGGTAGCCTACACTGAAGCTTTCTTT CAGGTGVAYTEAFF
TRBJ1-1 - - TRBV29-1 TGCAGCGTTGAAGTGCTGTATGGCGAAGCTTTCTTT CSVEVLYGEAFF
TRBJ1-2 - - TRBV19 TGTGCCAGTAGTATCAGTGACAGCAATTTACATAACTATGGCTACACCTTC CASSISDSNLHNYGYTF
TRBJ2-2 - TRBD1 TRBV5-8 TGTGCCAGCAGCCCCAGGGGACAGGGGTACCAAGGGGAGCTGTTTTTT CASSPRGQGYQGELFF
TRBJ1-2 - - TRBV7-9 TGTGCCAGCAGCCAAGGGCGGGACCTATTCTTC CASSQGRDLFF
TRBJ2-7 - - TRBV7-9 TGTGCCAGCAGCTCTTGGGCCTTGAGATACGAGCAGTACTTC CASSSWALRYEQYF